A selection of T cell receptor beta chains follows, all from one sample in a study of CD8+ T cells in alopecia areata. Data came from immunoSEQ multiplex PCR; TCRdb stores just in-frame clones and leaves some out. In the table there are about 140,000 clones, around 87% of which are singletons. Specimen: CD8+ T cells sorted from blood, collected at week 4, from a patient treated with tofacitinib. These receptor sequences come from a human donor with alopecia areata. The conserved cysteine and the conserved F or W are not part of the CDR3 here. The D gene is left open where the match is weak.

V: TRBV14
J: TRBJ2-7
D: TRBD2
length: 13
CDR3: ASSRVTSGSYEQY

V: TRBV29-1
J: TRBJ2-5
D: .
length: 11
CDR3: SVQPGEQETQY

V: TRBV29-1
J: TRBJ2-3
D: .
length: 13
CDR3: SVEVGVLYTDTQY

V: TRBV29-1
J: TRBJ1-2
D: .
length: 14
CDR3: SVEGYLQGDRYGYT

V: TRBV2
J: TRBJ2-6
D: .
length: 13
CDR3: ASTEEGFGANVLT

V: TRBV7-9
J: TRBJ2-1
D: .
length: 13
CDR3: ASSPRLVYFSEQF

V: TRBV30
J: TRBJ1-1
D: .
length: 11
CDR3: AWSVNTDTEAF

V: TRBV27
J: TRBJ2-7
D: TRBD1
length: 10
CDR3: ASRTGGYEQY

V: TRBV5-1
J: TRBJ2-7
D: .
length: 13
CDR3: ASSLAGDSPYEQY

V: TRBV25-1
J: TRBJ2-7
D: .
length: 12
CDR3: ASSDQDSSYEQY

V: TRBV19
J: TRBJ1-5
D: TRBD1
length: 13
CDR3: ASSTYRGTAQPQH

V: TRBV6-1
J: TRBJ2-7
D: TRBD1
length: 12
CDR3: ASGAWTGPLEQY

V: TRBV14
J: TRBJ2-3
D: .
length: 10
CDR3: ASSPGADTQY

V: TRBV4-1
J: TRBJ2-7
D: .
length: 15
CDR3: ASSHAPFTSLSYEQY

V: TRBV4-1
J: TRBJ2-5
D: TRBD2
length: 13
CDR3: ASSHSGRFGETQY

V: TRBV21-1
J: TRBJ2-7
D: .
length: 15
CDR3: ASSKQVALGDNYEQY

V: TRBV5-6
J: TRBJ2-1
D: .
length: 14
CDR3: ASSLALLTPYNEQF

V: TRBV27
J: TRBJ2-6
D: .
length: 12
CDR3: ASSFLGGANVLT

V: TRBV4-1
J: TRBJ2-5
D: TRBD2
length: 13
CDR3: ASSPPGGAAETQY

V: TRBV5-1
J: TRBJ2-2
D: .
length: 14
CDR3: ASSFGDTRNTGELF

V: TRBV5-4
J: TRBJ2-3
D: .
length: 12
CDR3: ASSLVIAADTQY

V: TRBV10-3
J: TRBJ2-1
D: .
length: 12
CDR3: AISSLSSYNEQF

V: TRBV19
J: TRBJ2-7
D: TRBD1
length: 13
CDR3: ASSKETGDPNEQY

V: TRBV6-1
J: TRBJ2-2
D: .
length: 12
CDR3: ASSEYRNTGELF

V: TRBV29-1
J: TRBJ2-7
D: .
length: 10
CDR3: SAGDTTYEQY

V: TRBV29-1
J: TRBJ2-7
D: TRBD1
length: 12
CDR3: SVEDGTGDHEQY

V: TRBV29-1
J: TRBJ1-1
D: .
length: 10
CDR3: SGRRDNTEAF

V: TRBV30
J: TRBJ2-3
D: .
length: 12
CDR3: AWTLGGPTDTQY

V: TRBV4-1
J: TRBJ1-1
D: .
length: 15
CDR3: ASSQEGVLGGNTEAF